Below, 22 T cell receptor beta chains from the same sample are listed, as sequenced in a study of beta chain features in type 1 diabetes. Expressed TCRB transcripts were sequenced because the entire RNA isolate underwent reverse transcription. Some clones are missing from TCRdb's copy, which holds only in-frame ones; the method was immunoSEQ multiplex PCR. The data contain some 410,000 clones, about an eighth of them singletons. Source material: naive CD4+ T cells from blood. These receptors were taken from a woman aged 18 to 35 in good health.

This clone showed up just a few times. The chain links TRBV14 to TRBJ2-7; 7 nucleotides line up with TRBD2. V was clipped by 0 bases and J by 3 bases; unmatched bases: 5. This CDR3 region has 15 residues. Per the germline V gene, CDR1 is SGHDN and CDR2 is FVKESK. The CDR3 loop is CASSQDQLAVYEQYF. CDR3 bases: TGTGCCAGCAGCCAAGATCAGCTAGCGGTCTACGAGCAGTACTTC.

In its sample, this clone was seen a few times. The J gene is TRBJ1-1, the V gene TRBV29-1; D gene unclear. This CDR3 spans 13 amino acids. Per the germline V gene, CDR1 is SQVTM and CDR2 is ANQGSEA. V lost 4 bases and J lost 6, with 15 bases in between. CDR3 bases: TGCAGCGTTGCAAGGCTGGGTGGCTCTGAAGCTTTCTTT. It encodes CSVARLGGSEAFF. Full variable domain (remainder filled in from reference TRBV29-1 and TRBJ1-1): SAVISQKPSRDICQRGTSLTIQCQVDSQVTMMFWYRQQPGQSLTLIATANQGSEATYESGFVIDKFPISRPNLTFSTLTVSNMSPEDSSIYLCSVARLGGSEAFFGQGTRLTVV.

The DNA of the CDR3 is TGCGCCAGCAGCCTAAGGGAGAATCAAGTCTTACCTTCACCCCTCCACTTT. Translation gives CASSLRENQVLPSPLHF. The chain combines TRBV4-3 with TRBJ1-6; D is unresolved. Germline V gives CDR1 LGHNA, CDR2 YSLEER. V shed 4 bases and J shed 9 bases, with 22 bases lying between them. CDR3 length equals 17 residues.

The J gene is TRBJ1-2, the V gene TRBV5-4, with unresolved D. V was trimmed by 2 bases and J by 13 bases, leaving 12 bases between them. The V gene's germline CDR1 is SGHNT and CDR2 YYREEE (reference sequence). The CDR3 extends over 11 amino acids. The DNA for the CDR3 is TGTGCCAGCAGCTTATTAGGCAGGTCCACCTTC. It encodes CASSLLGRSTF.

This sequence joins TRBV30 and TRBJ1-2; D remains unclear. The germline V gene has CDR1 GTSNPN and CDR2 SVGIG (reference sequence). V gave up 8 bases and J gave up 2 bases, with 18 bases separating them. The CDR3 extends over 14 amino acids. The CDR3 here is CARRKPDGNYGYTF. The DNA for the CDR3 is TGTGCCAGACGCAAGCCGGACGGAAACTATGGCTACACCTTC.

The gene calls are TRBV29-1 and TRBJ2-1; D remains unclear. Germline V gene data show CDR1 as SQVTM and CDR2 as ANQGSEA. The V end lost 0 bases, the J end lost 3 bases, and 9 bases lay between the germline ends. The CDR3 covers 14 residues. The CDR3 DNA follows: TGCAGCGTTGAAGAGTCTCCCGGCTACAATGAGCAGTTCTTC. Translation: CSVEESPGYNEQFF.

A few counts support this clone. For the CDR3, the DNA is TGTGCCAGCTCGCCCACCGGGACAGGGTTCAACATTCAGTACTTC. It encodes CASSPTGTGFNIQYF. J is TRBJ2-4 and V is TRBV18; the match to TRBD1 covers 9 bases. The germline CDR1 and CDR2 sequences are KGHSH and LQKENI. With V trimmed by 6 bases and J by 7 bases, 10 bases remained unmatched. The CDR3 is 15 residues long.

Regarding this clone: Other DNA sequences of this sample code for an identical CDR3. The rearrangement joins TRBV18 to TRBJ2-1; D might be TRBD2 (5 bases). CDR1 is KGHSH and CDR2 is LQKENI in the germline V gene. V dropped 3 bases and J dropped 3 bases, with 12 bases sitting between them. This CDR3 is 15 amino acids long. The chain's CDR3 is CASSPPASGYNEQFF. The CDR3 DNA is TGTGCCAGCTCACCTCCGGCAAGCGGCTACAATGAGCAGTTCTTC.

The chain links TRBV2 to TRBJ2-1, with 9 positions matching TRBD1. CDR1 and CDR2 (germline): SNHLY, FYNNEI. This CDR3 is 13 amino acids long. The junction had 4 bases not matched to a gene; V was cut back by 7 bases and J by 6 bases. The chain's CDR3 is CASTYRGLNEQFF. CDR3 DNA sequence: TGTGCCAGCACTTACAGGGGGCTCAATGAGCAGTTCTTC.

This clone has just a few counts. The chain recombines TRBV5-1 with TRBJ2-5; tentative D call: TRBD1 (5 bases). The CDR3 covers 12 residues. Trimming took 3 bases from V and 7 from J, leaving 10 bases between them. In germline, CDR1 is SGHRS, CDR2 YFSETQ. The CDR3 nucleotides are TGCGCCAGCAGCTCCAGGGTGGCGACCCAGTACTTC. Residues: CASSSRVATQYF.

The chain links TRBV4-3 to TRBJ2-3, with D hard to call. The CDR3 has 16 amino acids. V lost 1 base and J lost 0, with 11 bases in between. CDR1 and CDR2 from the germline V gene are LGHNA and YSLEER. Here the CDR3 reads CASSQGAAPSTDTQYF. CDR3 DNA: TGCGCCAGCAGCCAAGGCGCTGCTCCCAGCACAGATACGCAGTATTTT.

This clone was counted ten times or more. The chain has TRBV30 and TRBJ2-3, with unresolved D. The V gene's germline CDR1 is GTSNPN and CDR2 SVGIG (reference sequence). V lost 4 bases and J lost 6, with 11 bases in between. This CDR3 contains 12 residues. The CDR3 coding sequence is TGTGCCTGGACTCAAGTTCGCGATACGCAGTATTTT. This codes for CAWTQVRDTQYF.

This clone was seen more than once but under ten times. V gene TRBV9 combines with J gene TRBJ2-1; D gene ambiguous. This CDR3 region has 15 residues. Trimming shortened V by 3 bases and J by 2 bases, and 12 bases separated the two germline ends. CDR1 and CDR2 (germline): SGDLS, YYNGEE. CDR3 in amino acids: CASSAADLTYNEQFF. The CDR3 nucleotides are TGTGCCAGCAGCGCGGCGGACCTGACCTACAATGAGCAGTTCTTC.

This clone appeared a few times. The chain carries TRBV4-3 and TRBJ2-3; D possibly uses TRBD1 or TRBD2 (6 bases each). The CDR3 consists of 15 residues. CDR1 is LGHNA and CDR2 is YSLEER in the germline V gene. Trimming removed 4 bases at V and 2 bases at J, with 13 bases between. CDR3 region: CASSPMRGVTDTQYF. CDR3 coding DNA: TGCGCCAGCAGCCCGATGAGGGGGGTCACAGATACGCAGTATTTT.

For the CDR3, the DNA is TGTGCCTGGAGGCGAATCTATAGCTCCTACGAGCAGTACTTC. Its protein is CAWRRIYSSYEQYF. The V gene is TRBV30, the J gene TRBJ2-7, with unresolved D. CDR1 is GTSNPN and CDR2 is SVGIG in the germline V gene (reference sequence). The CDR3 totals 14 residues. V was shortened by 3 bases and J by 0 bases, with 12 bases between the two germline ends.

The chain joins TRBV7-2 to TRBJ2-1; possibly TRBD1 for D (6 bases). In germline, CDR1 is SGHTA, CDR2 FQGNSA. V lost 4 bases, J lost 3 bases, and 13 bases lay in between. CDR3 length: 15 amino acids. The CDR3 DNA sequence: TGTGCCAGCAGCTACGCCGGGACAAACTACAATGAGCAGTTCTTC. This translates into CASSYAGTNYNEQFF.

V is TRBV28 and J is TRBJ1-2; D perhaps matches TRBD1 (6 bases). Trimming took off 5 bases at V and 6 bases at J, with 16 bases between the two ends. In germline, CDR1 is MDHEN, CDR2 SYDVKM. The CDR3 is made up of 14 amino acids. The CDR3 nucleotides read TGTGCCAGCAGTCCCCCCCTATCAGGGGATGGCTACACCTTC. Its protein is CASSPPLSGDGYTF.

V is TRBV7-9 and J is TRBJ2-3; D is undetermined. CDR1 is SEHNR and CDR2 is FQNEAQ in the germline V gene (reference sequence). This CDR3 has 14 amino acids. V lost 5 bases and J lost 4, with 13 bases in between. The CDR3 DNA reads as TGTGCCAGCAGCACCTCACAGATCGCAGATACGCAGTATTTT. It specifies CASSTSQIADTQYF.

This clone turned up a few times. This CDR3 is CASSSARGISDTQYF. The CDR3 nucleotides read TGTGCCAGCAGCTCCGCCCGGGGGATCTCAGATACGCAGTATTTT. The chain carries TRBV7-9 and TRBJ2-3; D is possibly TRBD2 (6 bases). The CDR3 has 15 residues. Germline CDR1 is SEHNR and CDR2 is FQNEAQ (reference sequence). Trimming cost V 4 bases and J 4 bases, with 15 bases left between them.

The chain carries TRBV5-1 and TRBJ2-1, with D perhaps matching TRBD1 or TRBD2 (7 bases each). Trimming pared 7 bases from V and 6 bases from J, leaving 26 bases between. CDR3 length: 17 amino acids. Germline lookup yields CDR1 SGHRS and CDR2 YFSETQ. The CDR3 loop is CASRNETGTAGLNEQFF. The CDR3 DNA sequence: TGCGCCAGCCGGAATGAGACCGGGACAGCGGGACTCAATGAGCAGTTCTTC. The full variable domain, in which reference TRBV5-1 and TRBJ2-1 provide the parts outside the CDR3, is KAGVTQTPRYLIKTRGQQVTLSCSPISGHRSVSWYQQTPGQGLQFLFEYFSETQRNKGNFPGRFSGRQFSNSRSEMNVSTLELGDSALYLCASRNETGTAGLNEQFFGPGTRLTVL.

The chain couples TRBV14 to TRBJ1-4; TRBD1 might be the D (5 bases). Trimming took 4 bases from V and 7 from J, leaving 19 bases between them. The germline V gene has CDR1 SGHDN and CDR2 FVKESK. The CDR3 totals 16 residues. Written as DNA, the CDR3 is TGTGCCAGCAGCCCCAATCCCGGGACTAGTCTTGAAAAACTGTTTTTT. It encodes CASSPNPGTSLEKLFF.

DNA of the CDR3: TGCGCCAGCAGTGTGACCAGGAACACTGAAGCTTTCTTT. This gives the protein CASSVTRNTEAFF. V is TRBV4-3 and J is TRBJ1-1; the D is unclear. CDR1 is LGHNA, CDR2 YSLEER, per germline. The CDR3 has 13 amino acids. Trimming took 6 bases from V and 1 from J, leaving 9 bases between them.